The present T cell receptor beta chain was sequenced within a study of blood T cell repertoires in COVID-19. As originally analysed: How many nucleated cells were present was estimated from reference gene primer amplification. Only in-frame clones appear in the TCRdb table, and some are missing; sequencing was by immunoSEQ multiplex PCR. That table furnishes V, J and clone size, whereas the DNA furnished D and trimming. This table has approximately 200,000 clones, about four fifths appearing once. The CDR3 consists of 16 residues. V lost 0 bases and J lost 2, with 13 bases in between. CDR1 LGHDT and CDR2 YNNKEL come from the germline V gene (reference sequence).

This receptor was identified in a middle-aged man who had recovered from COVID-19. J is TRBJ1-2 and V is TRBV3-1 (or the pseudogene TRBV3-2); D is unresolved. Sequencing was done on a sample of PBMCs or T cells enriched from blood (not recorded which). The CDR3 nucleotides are TGTGCCAGCAGCCAAGATCGCGGGGAGAGAAACTATGGCTACACCTTC. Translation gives CASSQDRGERNYGYTF.